This TCR beta chain derives from a study of cytomegalovirus exposure and HLA in healthy donors. The PCR had 60 Vbeta and 13 Jbeta primers. Profiling relied on immunoSEQ multiplex PCR, and the TCRdb table lists in-frame clones only, not all of them. The table shows 90,000 to 110,000 clones, with approximately 11% occurring only once. General study results and limits: Across HLA loci, a later analysis found differing TCR association rates, with DRB1 most and HLA-C fewest. Cytomegalovirus-associated status was assigned to 150 or so TCR beta chains. One variant, a missense change in DCLRE1C, was linked in a later analysis to TCR beta V- and J-gene trimming.

This clone was seen more than once but under ten times. What it recognizes is unknown. Per the germline V gene, CDR1 is MGHRA and CDR2 is YSYEKL. After removal of 4 bases from V and 5 bases from J, the junction contained 4 bases not matched to a gene. The CDR3 is 13 amino acids. While unrecorded immune exposures were likely, the donors were nominally healthy when sampled. Sequenced input: PBMCs. The chain is built from TRBV4-1 and TRBJ1-1, with 7 bases aligning to TRBD1. The clonotype originates from a man in his forties in good health and CMV-seropositive. CDR3 DNA sequence: TGCGCCAGCAGCCTACAGGGGTTGACTGAAGCTTTCTTT. Amino acids: CASSLQGLTEAFF.